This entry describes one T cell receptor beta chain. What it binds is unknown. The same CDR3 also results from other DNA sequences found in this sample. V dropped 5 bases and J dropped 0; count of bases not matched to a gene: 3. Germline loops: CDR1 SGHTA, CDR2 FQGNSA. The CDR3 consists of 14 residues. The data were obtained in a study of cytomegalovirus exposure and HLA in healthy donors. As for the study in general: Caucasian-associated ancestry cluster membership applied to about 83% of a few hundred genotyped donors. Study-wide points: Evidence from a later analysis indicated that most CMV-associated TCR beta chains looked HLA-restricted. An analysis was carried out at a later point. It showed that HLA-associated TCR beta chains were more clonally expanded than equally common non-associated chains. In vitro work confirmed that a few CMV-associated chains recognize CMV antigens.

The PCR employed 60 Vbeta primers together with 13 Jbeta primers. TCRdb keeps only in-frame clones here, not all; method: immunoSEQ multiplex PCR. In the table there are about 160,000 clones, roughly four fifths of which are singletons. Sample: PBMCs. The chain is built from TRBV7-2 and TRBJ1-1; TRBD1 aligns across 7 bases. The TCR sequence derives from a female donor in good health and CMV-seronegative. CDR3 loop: CASSRQGLNTEAFF. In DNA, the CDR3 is TGTGCCAGCAGCCGACAGGGTTTGAACACTGAAGCTTTCTTT.